The 20 T cell receptor beta chains listed next were all sequenced from one sample in a study of T cells and Merkel cell carcinoma outcomes. The assay was immunoSEQ multiplex PCR, and TCRdb's table has in-frame clones only and misses some. The sample carries roughly 16,000 clones, roughly four fifths recorded once. Sequencing was performed on tumor tissue from Merkel cell carcinoma. These TCRs come from a human donor with Merkel cell carcinoma.

This clone was counted only a few times. The chain is built from TRBV2 and TRBJ2-2; TRBD1 matches 8 bases. This CDR3 has 15 amino acids. Germline V gene data show CDR1 as SNHLY and CDR2 as FYNNEI. J was trimmed by 2 bases and V by 6 bases; bases with no gene match: 5. The CDR3 sequence: CASSQGTGNTGELFF. CDR3 DNA sequence: TGTGCCAGCAGCCAGGGGACAGGTAACACCGGGGAGCTGTTTTTT.

The rearrangement joins TRBV11-3 to TRBJ2-2, with D hard to call. V lost 5 bases to trimming and J lost 5 bases, with 15 bases between them. CDR1 and CDR2 from the germline V gene are SGHNT and YENEEA. This CDR3 has 15 amino acids. CDR3 DNA sequence: TGTGCCAGCAGCCTAATAGGGCTAGGAACCGGGGAGCTGTTTTTT. Translating gives CASSLIGLGTGELFF. Using reference TRBV11-3 and TRBJ2-2 for the parts outside the CDR3, the full variable domain is EAGVVQSPRYKIIEKKQPVAFWCNPISGHNTLYWYLQNLGQGPELLIRYENEEAVDDSQLPKDRFSAERLKGVDSTLKIQPAELGDSAVYLCASSLIGLGTGELFFGEGSRLTVL.

This rearrangement joins TRBV5-6 to TRBJ2-6; possible D gene TRBD1, 6 bases. CDR3 length: 15 amino acids. In germline, CDR1 is SGHDT, CDR2 YYEEEE. V lost 5 bases, J lost 2 bases, and 11 bases lay in between. The CDR3, as DNA: TGTGCCAGCAGTCAAGGGGGTGCTGGGGCCAACGTCCTGACTTTC. It specifies CASSQGGAGANVLTF.

Turning to this clone: The junction and the germline gene differ at one end; a read error may be behind it. The rearrangement links TRBV2 to TRBJ2-1; 9 positions match TRBD1. CDR3 length: 15 residues. The germline CDR1 and CDR2 sequences are SNHLY and FYNNEI. CDR3 sequence reads: CTSTEPGQGQNEQFF. CDR3 sequence (DNA): TGTACCAGCACCGAACCGGGACAGGGACAGAATGAGCAGTTCTTC.

In its sample, this clone ranks as medium-sized. This chain joins TRBV7-2 and TRBJ2-2; D is unclear. This CDR3 has 11 residues. V was pared by 5 bases and J by 5 bases, with 3 bases between. Germline loops: CDR1 SGHTA, CDR2 FQGNSA. CDR3 sequence reads: CASSETGELFF. The CDR3 DNA reads as TGTGCCAGCAGCGAGACCGGGGAGCTGTTTTTT.

The V and J genes are TRBV30 and TRBJ2-7; D may be TRBD1 (6 bases). Trimming stripped 4 bases from V and 4 bases from J, with 11 bases between. CDR3 size: 12 residues. CDR1 and CDR2 (germline): GTSNPN, SVGIG (reference sequence). CDR3 sequence: CAWNGQGYEQYF. The DNA of the CDR3 is TGTGCCTGGAATGGGCAGGGGTACGAGCAGTACTTC.

The chain combines TRBV28 with TRBJ1-5; tentative D call: TRBD1 (5 bases). Trimming took off 6 bases at V and 1 base at J, with 16 bases between the two ends. Looked up from germline, CDR1 is MDHEN and CDR2 is SYDVKM. The CDR3 is 16 residues long. The CDR3 sequence: CASSLERGRSNQPQHF. In DNA, the CDR3 is TGTGCCAGCAGCCTCGAAAGGGGCAGGAGCAATCAGCCCCAGCATTTT.

The rearrangement uses TRBV10-3 and TRBJ1-6; D remains ambiguous. In germline, CDR1 is ENHRY, CDR2 SYGVKD. Trimming removed 4 bases from V and 14 bases from J, with 12 bases in between. The CDR3 is 12 amino acids. CDR3 residues: CAISVADEALHF. CDR3 nucleotide sequence: TGTGCCATCAGTGTGGCGGACGAGGCCCTCCACTTT.

A single count supports this clone. The chain couples TRBV10-3 to TRBJ1-2, with no clear D. Germline CDR1 reads ENHRY; CDR2 reads SYGVKD. The CDR3 sequence is 11 residues long. The V and J ends lost 1 base and 6 bases respectively, with 3 bases between them. CDR3 protein: CAISELNGYTF. In DNA form, the CDR3 reads TGTGCCATCAGTGAGTTAAATGGCTACACCTTC.

V gene TRBV5-4 combines with J gene TRBJ2-3; TRBD2 might be the D (5 bases). The V end lost 0 bases, the J end lost 5 bases, and 10 bases lay between the germline ends. Germline V gives CDR1 SGHNT, CDR2 YYREEE (reference sequence). CDR3 length: 14 amino acids. This CDR3 is CASSLVLEEDTQYF. DNA for the CDR3: TGTGCCAGCAGCTTGGTACTAGAAGAAGATACGCAGTATTTT.

This clone is labeled medium-sized. The chain employs TRBV6-1 and TRBJ1-2, with 7 bases that match TRBD1. Germline V gene data show CDR1 as MNHNS and CDR2 as SASEGT. Trimming at V came to 10 bases and at J to 4 bases, leaving 9 bases not matched to a gene. The CDR3 covers 13 residues. CDR3 residues: CATTPGTAYGYTF. CDR3 nucleotides: TGTGCCACCACCCCTGGGACAGCCTATGGCTACACCTTC.

V is TRBV10-3 and J is TRBJ2-1; 13 positions agree with TRBD2. In germline, CDR1 is ENHRY, CDR2 SYGVKD. This CDR3 is 15 amino acids long. The V gene end was trimmed by 4 bases and the J gene end by 6 bases; junction bases not matched to a gene: 3. The CDR3: CAISARTSGSNEQFF. CDR3 nucleotides: TGTGCCATCAGTGCAAGGACTAGCGGGAGCAATGAGCAGTTCTTC.

This clone was found once. The chain employs TRBV11-2 and TRBJ2-7, with 8 bases aligning to TRBD2. The CDR3 consists of 17 residues. From germline, CDR1 is SGHAT and CDR2 FQNNGV. V was clipped by 5 bases and J by 0 bases; unmatched bases: 12. CDR3 sequence: CASSPRLVAGTSYEQYF. As DNA, the CDR3 is TGTGCCAGCAGCCCTAGACTGGTAGCGGGGACCTCCTACGAGCAGTACTTC.

As for this clone: An end of the junction does not agree with germline; a read error may underlie this. The rearrangement joins TRBV4-1 to TRBJ2-2; TRBD2 agrees at 11 bases. CDR1 and CDR2 from the germline V gene are MGHRA and YSYEKL. The CDR3 contains 18 residues. CDR3 bases: TGCACCAGCAGCCCCTACATAGCGGGAGGGGGAGGATCGGGGGAGCTGTTTTTT. Its protein product is CTSSPYIAGGGGSGELFF.

This clone was counted between two and nine times. The chain couples TRBV7-2 to TRBJ1-2; tentative D call: TRBD1 (6 bases). Germline lookup yields CDR1 SGHTA and CDR2 FQGNSA. The CDR3 spans 14 residues. Trimming pared 2 bases from V and 0 bases from J, leaving 7 bases between. The CDR3 nucleotides are TGTGCCAGCAGCTTAAACAGGGCTAACTATGGCTACACCTTC. Its protein product is CASSLNRANYGYTF.

Here the CDR3 reads CASSLAGDPGANVLTF. Written as DNA, the CDR3 is TGCGCCAGCAGCTTGGCCGGAGATCCTGGGGCCAACGTCCTGACTTTC. V is TRBV5-1 and J is TRBJ2-6; D unclear. V dropped 0 bases and J dropped 2 bases, with 9 bases sitting between them. The CDR3 loop spans 16 amino acids. CDR1 and CDR2 from the germline V gene are SGHRS and YFSETQ.

The chain recombines TRBV30 with TRBJ1-4; possibly TRBD1 for D (6 bases). Trimming removed 0 bases from V and 8 bases from J, with 16 bases in between. This CDR3 region has 15 residues. Looked up from germline, CDR1 is GTSNPN and CDR2 is SVGIG (reference sequence). The CDR3, as DNA: TGTGCCTGGAGTGTAGGGGTCAGGGGATTCGAAAAACTGTTTTTT. Translating gives CAWSVGVRGFEKLFF.

Comments on this clone: At one end the junction does not follow the germline gene, possibly because of a read error. V and J are TRBV13 and TRBJ2-2; 8 bases agree with TRBD1. The germline V gene has CDR1 PRHDT and CDR2 FYEKMQ (reference sequence). The CDR3 covers 16 residues. CDR3 nucleotides: TGTGCCAGCACGCGGACTCAGGGGGCAGGCACCGGGGAGCTATTTTTT. Protein sequence: CASTRTQGAGTGELFF. The full variable domain, with the rest looked up from reference TRBV13 and TRBJ2-2, is AAGVIQSPRHLIKEKRETATLKCYPIPRHDTVYWYQQGPGQDPQFLISFYEKMQSDKGSIPDRFSAQQFSDYHSELNMSSLELGDSALYFCASTRTQGAGTGELFFGEGSRLTVL.

The V and J genes are TRBV2 and TRBJ1-5; D not certain. V was shortened by 1 base and J by 7 bases, with 8 bases between the two germline ends. Germline V gene sequence: CDR1 SNHLY, CDR2 FYNNEI. CDR3 length: 13 residues. Here the CDR3 DNA reads TGTGCCAGCAGTGAAGGCAGCGTCCAGCCCCAGCATTTT. It is translated as CASSEGSVQPQHF. Full variable domain (remainder filled in from reference TRBV2 and TRBJ1-5): EPEVTQTPSHQVTQMGQEVILRCVPISNHLYFYWYRQILGQKVEFLVSFYNNEISEKSEIFDDQFSVERPDGSNFTLKIRSTKLEDSAMYFCASSEGSVQPQHFGDGTRLSIL.

This chain uses TRBV5-1 with TRBJ2-1, with D unresolved. V lost 2 bases and J lost 4, with 10 bases in between. The CDR3 length is 14 residues. CDR1 and CDR2 from the germline V gene are SGHRS and YFSETQ. This CDR3 is CASSLGHNYNEQFF. The CDR3 region has the DNA TGCGCCAGCAGCTTAGGGCACAATTACAATGAGCAGTTCTTC.